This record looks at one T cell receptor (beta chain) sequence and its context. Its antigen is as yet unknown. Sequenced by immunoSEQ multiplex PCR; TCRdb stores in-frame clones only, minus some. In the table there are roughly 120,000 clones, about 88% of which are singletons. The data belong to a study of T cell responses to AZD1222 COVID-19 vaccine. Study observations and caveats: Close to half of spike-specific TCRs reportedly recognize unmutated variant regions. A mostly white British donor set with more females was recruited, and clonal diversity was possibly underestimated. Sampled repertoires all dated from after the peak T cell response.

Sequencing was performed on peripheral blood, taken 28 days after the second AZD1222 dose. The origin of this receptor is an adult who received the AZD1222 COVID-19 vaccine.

The CDR3 is CASSLTAGRSDTQYF. CDR3 coding DNA: TGTGCCAGCAGCTTAACAGCGGGAAGGTCAGATACGCAGTATTTT. The chain combines TRBV7-3 with TRBJ2-3; 7 nucleotides line up with TRBD2. Germline loops: CDR1 SGHTA, CDR2 FQGTGA. The CDR3 loop spans 15 amino acids. V lost 0 bases and J lost 4; bases outside the gene matches: 4.